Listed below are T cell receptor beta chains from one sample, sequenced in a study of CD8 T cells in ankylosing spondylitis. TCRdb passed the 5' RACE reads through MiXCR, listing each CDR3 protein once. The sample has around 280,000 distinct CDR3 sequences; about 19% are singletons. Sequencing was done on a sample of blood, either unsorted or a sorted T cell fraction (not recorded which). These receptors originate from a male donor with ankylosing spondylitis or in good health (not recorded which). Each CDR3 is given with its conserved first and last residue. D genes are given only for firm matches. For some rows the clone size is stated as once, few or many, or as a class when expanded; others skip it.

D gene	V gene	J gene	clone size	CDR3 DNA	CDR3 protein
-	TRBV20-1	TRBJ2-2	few	TGCAGTGCCGCGGGGACGAGCAACACCGGGGAGCTGTTTTTT	CSAAGTSNTGELFF
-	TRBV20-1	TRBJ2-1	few	TGCAGTGCTAGAGGGGGGGGGGCCAGGAATGAGCAGTTCTTC	CSARGGGARNEQFF
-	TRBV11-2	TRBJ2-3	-	TGTGCCAGCAACGTGGGGGTAGGGGATACGCAGTATTTT	CASNVGVGDTQYF
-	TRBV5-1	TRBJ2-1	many	TGCGCCAGCAGCTTGGAAAGCGCGGAGCTTGACAATGAGCAGTTCTTC	CASSLESAELDNEQFF
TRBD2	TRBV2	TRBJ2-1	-	TGTGCCAGCAGCGTGGGACTAGCGGGAGTTCAGTTCTTC	CASSVGLAGVQFF
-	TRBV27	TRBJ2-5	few	TGTGCCAGCAGTTTCAGTGTGGGTTCGGGGGAGACCCAGTACTTC	CASSFSVGSGETQYF
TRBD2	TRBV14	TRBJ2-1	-	TGTGCCAGCAGCCAGGCCCCCGGCGCGGGGGGATACAATGAGCAGTTCTTC	CASSQAPGAGGYNEQFF
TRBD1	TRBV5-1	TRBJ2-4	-	TGCGCCAGCAGCTTCCCCAGGACAGGGGGCCTAGAAAACATTCAGTACTTC	CASSFPRTGGLENIQYF
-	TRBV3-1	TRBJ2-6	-	TGTGCCAGCAGCCAAGATGGTGGTCTCTCTGGGGCCAACGTCCTGACTTTC	CASSQDGGLSGANVLTF
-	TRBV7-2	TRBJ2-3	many	TGTGCCAGCAGCTCGAACGGGCCTCGCGATACGCAGTATTTT	CASSSNGPRDTQYF
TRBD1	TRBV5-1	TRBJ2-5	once	TGCGCCAGCAGCTTCGGGACAGGGGTTATGGTGGAGACCCAGTACTTC	CASSFGTGVMVETQYF
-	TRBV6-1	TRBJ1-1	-	TGTGCCAGCAGTGGGACAGCGTCGGCCACTGAAGCTTTCTTT	CASSGTASATEAFF
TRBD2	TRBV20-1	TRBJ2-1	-	TGCAGTGCTAGCCCCGGGGGACTAGCGGGTGTCAGTGAGCAGTTCTTC	CSASPGGLAGVSEQFF
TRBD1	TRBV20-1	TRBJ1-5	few	TGCAGTGCTATACAGGGGGGAAGGGGCAATCAGCCCCAGCATTTT	CSAIQGGRGNQPQHF
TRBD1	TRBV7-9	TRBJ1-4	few	TGTGCCAGCAGCCCCCAGGGGGCCGGTAATGAAAAACTGTTTTTT	CASSPQGAGNEKLFF
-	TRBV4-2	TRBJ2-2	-	TGTGCCAGCAGCCAAGAGATCGGGGGTCGCGCCGGGGAGCTGTTTTTT	CASSQEIGGRAGELFF
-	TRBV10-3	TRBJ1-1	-	TGTGCCATCAGTGAGTTCAGTGCTGAAGCTTTCTTT	CAISEFSAEAFF
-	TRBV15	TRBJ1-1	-	TGTGCCACCAGCAGAGATAAAAGCGCGAACCGGCCCACTGAAGCTTTCTTT	CATSRDKSANRPTEAFF
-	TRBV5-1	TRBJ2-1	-	TGCGCCAGCAGCTTGGATGGGAGATCGTTCTTC	CASSLDGRSFF
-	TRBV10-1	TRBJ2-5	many	TGCGCCAGCAGTGAGTCCCCGCCGGGAGTGGGGGAGACCCAGTACTTC	CASSESPPGVGETQYF
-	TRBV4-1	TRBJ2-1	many	TGCGCCAGCAGCCAACCGTCGGAGAATGAGCAGTTCTTC	CASSQPSENEQFF
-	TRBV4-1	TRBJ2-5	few	TGCGCCAGCAGCCAACCAAAGCAAGGGCGGGTAGAGACCCAGTACTTC	CASSQPKQGRVETQYF
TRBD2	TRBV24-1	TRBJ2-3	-	TGTGCCACCAGCGATTCCCTCTTCGGGGGGACAGATACGCAGTATTTT	CATSDSLFGGTDTQYF
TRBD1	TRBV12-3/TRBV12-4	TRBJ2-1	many	TGTGCCAGCAGTCCGTCAGGGGGTAGGAATGAGCAGTTCTTC	CASSPSGGRNEQFF
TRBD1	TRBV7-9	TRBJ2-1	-	TGTGCCAGCAGCTCAGGGGGACCCGCCTACAATGAGCAGTTCTTC	CASSSGGPAYNEQFF
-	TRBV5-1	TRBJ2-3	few	TGCGCCAGCAGCTTGGGTCAGGGCGTCGCAGATACGCAGTATTTT	CASSLGQGVADTQYF
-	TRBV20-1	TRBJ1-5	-	TGCAGTGCTAAAGGAGCAAGCTTCGATCAGCCCCAGCATTTT	CSAKGASFDQPQHF
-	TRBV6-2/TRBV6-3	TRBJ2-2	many	TGTGCCAGCAGCGGACAGTACACCGGGGAGCTGTTTTTT	CASSGQYTGELFF
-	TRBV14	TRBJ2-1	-	TGTGCCAGCAGCCAGGACTCCATTTACAATGAGCAGTTCTTC	CASSQDSIYNEQFF
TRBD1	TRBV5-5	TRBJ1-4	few	TGTGCCAGCAGTTCCGGGACAGGGCCTTCTAATGAAAAACTGTTTTTT	CASSSGTGPSNEKLFF
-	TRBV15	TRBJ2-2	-	TGTGCCACCAGCAGAGAAGCGGCCAGAGGCACCGGGGAGCTGTTTTTT	CATSREAARGTGELFF
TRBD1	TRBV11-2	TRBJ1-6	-	TGTGCCAGCAGCGTCGGGGGGACAGGGCGCTCCTATAATTCACCCCTCCACTTT	CASSVGGTGRSYNSPLHF
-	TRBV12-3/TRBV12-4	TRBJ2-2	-	TGTGCCAGCAGTGTGAGGATCCTGAACACCGGGGAGCTGTTTTTT	CASSVRILNTGELFF
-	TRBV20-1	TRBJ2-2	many	TGCAGTGCTAGGCTTCTAACTAACACCGGGGAGCTGTTTTTT	CSARLLTNTGELFF
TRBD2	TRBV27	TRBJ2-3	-	TGTGCCAGCAGTTTTAGGGGTTCCGGCGGGGGTACGCAGTATTTT	CASSFRGSGGGTQYF
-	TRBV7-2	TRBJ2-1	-	TGTGCCAGCAGCTTAAGTCAATCGGGTGAGCAGTTCTTC	CASSLSQSGEQFF
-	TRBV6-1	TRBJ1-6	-	TGTGCCAGCAGTGAAGAGGTGGGCACCTATAATTCACCCCTCCACTTT	CASSEEVGTYNSPLHF
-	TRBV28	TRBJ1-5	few	TGTGCCAGCAGCTATGACAGCAATCAGCCCCAGCATTTT	CASSYDSNQPQHF
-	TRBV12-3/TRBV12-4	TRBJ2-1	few	TGTGCCAGCAGCCGGACCGATCATGAGCAGTTCTTC	CASSRTDHEQFF
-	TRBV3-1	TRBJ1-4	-	TGTGTCAGCAGCCAAGTAGTAGGGGCTAATGAAAAACTGTTTTTT	CVSSQVVGANEKLFF
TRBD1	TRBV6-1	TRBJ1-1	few	TGTGCCAGCAGCCGCGGGACAGGTTCCGTGAGGAACACTGAAGCTTTCTTT	CASSRGTGSVRNTEAFF